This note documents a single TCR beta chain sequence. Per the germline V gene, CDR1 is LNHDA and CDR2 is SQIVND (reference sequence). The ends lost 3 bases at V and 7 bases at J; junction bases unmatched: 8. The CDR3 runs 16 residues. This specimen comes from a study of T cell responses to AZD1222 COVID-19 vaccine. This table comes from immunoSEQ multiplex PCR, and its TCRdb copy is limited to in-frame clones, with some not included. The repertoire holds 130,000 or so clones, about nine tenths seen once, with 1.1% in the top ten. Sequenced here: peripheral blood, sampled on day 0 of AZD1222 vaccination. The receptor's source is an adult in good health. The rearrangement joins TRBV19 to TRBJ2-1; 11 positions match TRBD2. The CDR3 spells CASSMGGSGRENEQFF. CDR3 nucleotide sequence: TGTGCCAGTAGTATGGGAGGTAGCGGGAGGGAGAATGAGCAGTTCTTC.